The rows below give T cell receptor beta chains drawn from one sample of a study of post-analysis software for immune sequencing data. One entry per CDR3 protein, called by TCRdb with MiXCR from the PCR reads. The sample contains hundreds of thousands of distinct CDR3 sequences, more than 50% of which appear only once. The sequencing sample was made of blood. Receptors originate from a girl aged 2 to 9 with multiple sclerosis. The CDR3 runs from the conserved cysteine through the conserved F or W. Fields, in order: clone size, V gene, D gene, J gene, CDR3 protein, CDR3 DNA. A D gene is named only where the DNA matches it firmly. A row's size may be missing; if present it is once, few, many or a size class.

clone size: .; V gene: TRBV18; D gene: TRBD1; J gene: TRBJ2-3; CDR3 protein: CASSLLGQGGTDTQYF; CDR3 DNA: TGTGCCAGCTCGCTGCTGGGACAGGGAGGCACAGATACGCAGTATTTT
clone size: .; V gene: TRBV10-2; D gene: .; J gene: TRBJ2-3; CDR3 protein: CASSEWPETEDTQYF; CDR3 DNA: TGCGCCAGCAGTGAGTGGCCGGAGACTGAAGATACGCAGTATTTT
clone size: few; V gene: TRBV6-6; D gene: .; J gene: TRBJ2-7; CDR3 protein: CASSYSVEGSNEQYF; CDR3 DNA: TGTGCCAGCAGTTACTCCGTGGAGGGGTCCAACGAGCAGTACTTC
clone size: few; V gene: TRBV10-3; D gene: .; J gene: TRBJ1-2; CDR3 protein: CAIKGTLYGYTF; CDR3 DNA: TGTGCCATCAAGGGAACCCTCTATGGCTACACCTTC
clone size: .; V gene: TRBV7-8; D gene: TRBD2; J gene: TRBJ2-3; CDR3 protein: CASSLTRQELATDTQYF; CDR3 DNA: TGTGCCAGCAGCTTAACCCGTCAGGAACTAGCGACAGATACGCAGTATTTT
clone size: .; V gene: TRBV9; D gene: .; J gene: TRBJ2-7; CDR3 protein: CASSVGGDPYEQYF; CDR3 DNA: TGTGCCAGCAGCGTAGGGGGGGACCCCTACGAGCAGTACTTC
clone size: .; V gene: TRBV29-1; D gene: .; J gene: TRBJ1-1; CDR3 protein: CSVDRTEGAEAFF; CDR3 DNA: TGCAGCGTTGACCGGACAGAGGGCGCTGAAGCTTTCTTT
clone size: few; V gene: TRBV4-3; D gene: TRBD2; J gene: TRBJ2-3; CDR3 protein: CASSQVGTSGGWTDTQYF; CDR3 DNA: TGCGCCAGCAGCCAAGTTGGAACTAGCGGGGGTTGGACAGATACGCAGTATTTT
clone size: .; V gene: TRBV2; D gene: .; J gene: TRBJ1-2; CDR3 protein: CASSEVRTASYGYTF; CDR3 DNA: TGTGCCAGCAGTGAAGTTAGGACAGCCTCCTATGGCTACACCTTC
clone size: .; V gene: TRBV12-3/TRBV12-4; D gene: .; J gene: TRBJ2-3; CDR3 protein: CASTSGLSDTQYF; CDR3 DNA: TGTGCCAGCACCTCGGGACTTTCTGATACGCAGTATTTT
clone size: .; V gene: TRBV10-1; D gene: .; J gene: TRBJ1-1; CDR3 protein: CASSGQPGTEAFF; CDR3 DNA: TGCGCCAGCAGTGGACAGCCGGGCACTGAAGCTTTCTTT
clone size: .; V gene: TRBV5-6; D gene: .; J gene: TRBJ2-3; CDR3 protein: CASRLGGDTQYF; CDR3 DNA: TGTGCCAGCAGATTGGGGGGAGATACGCAGTATTTT
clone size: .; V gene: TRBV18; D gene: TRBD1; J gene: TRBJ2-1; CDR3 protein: CASSPGDREAEQFF; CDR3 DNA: TGTGCCAGCTCACCAGGGGACAGGGAGGCTGAGCAGTTCTTC
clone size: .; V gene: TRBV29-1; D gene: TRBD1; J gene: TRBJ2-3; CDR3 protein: CSVARTGSTDTQYF; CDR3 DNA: TGCAGCGTCGCAAGGACAGGGAGCACAGATACGCAGTATTTT
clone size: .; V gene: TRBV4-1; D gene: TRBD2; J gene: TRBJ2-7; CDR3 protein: CASSQGGTSVYEQYF; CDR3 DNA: TGCGCCAGCAGCCAAGGAGGGACTAGCGTGTACGAGCAGTACTTC
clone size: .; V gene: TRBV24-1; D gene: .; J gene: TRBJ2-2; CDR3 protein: CATSDPYRFGELFF; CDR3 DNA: TGTGCCACCAGTGATCCGTACAGGTTCGGGGAGCTGTTTTTT
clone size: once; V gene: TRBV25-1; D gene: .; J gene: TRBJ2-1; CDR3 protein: CASSGGMELAPKEQFF; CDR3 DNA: TGTGCCAGCAGTGGGGGTATGGAGCTTGCCCCAAAGGAGCAGTTCTTC
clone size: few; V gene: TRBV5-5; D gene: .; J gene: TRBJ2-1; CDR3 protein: CASSLIGGGGEQFF; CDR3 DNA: TGTGCCAGCAGCTTGATCGGAGGGGGAGGTGAGCAGTTCTTC
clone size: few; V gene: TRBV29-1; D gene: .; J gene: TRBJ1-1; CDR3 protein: CSVRQATGAEAFF; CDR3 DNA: TGCAGCGTTCGACAGGCCACGGGGGCTGAAGCTTTCTTT
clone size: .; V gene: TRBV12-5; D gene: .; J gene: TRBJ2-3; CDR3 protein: CASGLPGLPTDTQYF; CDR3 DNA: TGTGCTAGTGGTCTCCCCGGACTCCCCACAGATACGCAGTATTTT
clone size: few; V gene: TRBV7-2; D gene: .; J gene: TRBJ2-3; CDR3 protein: CASSLSRGVTDTQYF; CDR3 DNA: TGTGCCAGCAGCTTATCCAGGGGCGTCACAGATACGCAGTATTTT
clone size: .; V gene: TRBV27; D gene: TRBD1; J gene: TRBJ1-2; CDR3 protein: CASSFAFKYDRGRGGYTF; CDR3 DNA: TGTGCCAGCAGCTTTGCCTTCAAATATGACAGGGGGCGGGGTGGCTACACCTTC
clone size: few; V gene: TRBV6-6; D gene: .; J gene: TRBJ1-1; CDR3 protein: CASSYTGAEAFF; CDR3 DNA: TGTGCCAGCAGTTACACTGGGGCTGAAGCTTTCTTT
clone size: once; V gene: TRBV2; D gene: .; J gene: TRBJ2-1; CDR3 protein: CASSALRGDEQFF; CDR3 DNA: TGTGCCAGCAGTGCCCTCCGGGGTGATGAGCAGTTCTTC
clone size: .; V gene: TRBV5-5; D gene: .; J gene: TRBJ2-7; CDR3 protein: CASSWTAGEPTAEQYF; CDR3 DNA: TGTGCCAGCAGCTGGACGGCCGGCGAACCGACAGCCGAGCAGTACTTC
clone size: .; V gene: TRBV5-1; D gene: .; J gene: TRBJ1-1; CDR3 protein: CASSFYPMNTEAFF; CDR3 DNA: TGCGCCAGCAGCTTCTACCCCATGAACACTGAAGCTTTCTTT
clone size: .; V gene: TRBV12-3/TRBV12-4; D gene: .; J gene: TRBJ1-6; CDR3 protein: CASSFRQSMGNSPLHF; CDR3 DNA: TGTGCCAGCAGTTTCCGACAGTCCATGGGGAATTCACCCCTCCACTTT
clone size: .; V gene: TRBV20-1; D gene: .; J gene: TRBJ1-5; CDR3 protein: CSARRQGWGQPQHF; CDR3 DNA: TGCAGTGCTAGAAGGCAGGGCTGGGGTCAGCCCCAGCATTTT
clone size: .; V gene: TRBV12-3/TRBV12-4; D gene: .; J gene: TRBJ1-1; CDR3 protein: CASSRGAEGTEAFF; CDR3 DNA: TGTGCCAGCAGCCGTGGGGCTGAGGGCACTGAAGCTTTCTTT
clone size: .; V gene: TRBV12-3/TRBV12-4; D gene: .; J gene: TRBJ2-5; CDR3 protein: CASSSRSRTQYF; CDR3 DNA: TGTGCCAGCAGTTCACGGAGCCGGACCCAGTACTTC
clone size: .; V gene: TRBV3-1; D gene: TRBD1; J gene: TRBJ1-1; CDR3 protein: CASSQGTRGMNTEAFF; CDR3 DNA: TGTGCCAGCAGCCAAGGGACCAGGGGGATGAACACTGAAGCTTTCTTT
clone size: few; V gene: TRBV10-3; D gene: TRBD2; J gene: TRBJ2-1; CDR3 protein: CAILQREDSDEQFF; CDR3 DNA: TGTGCCATATTACAGCGGGAGGACAGCGATGAGCAGTTCTTC
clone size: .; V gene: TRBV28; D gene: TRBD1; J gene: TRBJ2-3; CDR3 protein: CASRQGTTDTQYF; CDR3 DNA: TGTGCCAGCAGACAGGGGACCACAGATACGCAGTATTTT
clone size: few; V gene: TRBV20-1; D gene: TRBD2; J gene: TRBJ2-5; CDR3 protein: CSARGQGRLAVETQYF; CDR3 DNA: TGCAGTGCTAGAGGCCAGGGGAGACTAGCGGTAGAGACCCAGTACTTC
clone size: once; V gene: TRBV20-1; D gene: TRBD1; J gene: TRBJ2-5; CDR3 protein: CSANRQGIWETQYF; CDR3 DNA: TGCAGTGCCAACAGACAGGGTATATGGGAGACCCAGTACTTC
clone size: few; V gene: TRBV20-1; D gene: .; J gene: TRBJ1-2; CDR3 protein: CSASSGTAYGYTF; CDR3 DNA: TGCAGTGCTAGCTCCGGGACTGCCTATGGCTACACCTTC
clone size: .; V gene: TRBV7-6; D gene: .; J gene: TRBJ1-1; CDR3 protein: CASSPVGAVATEAFF; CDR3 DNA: TGTGCCAGCAGCCCCGTGGGGGCAGTGGCCACTGAAGCTTTCTTT
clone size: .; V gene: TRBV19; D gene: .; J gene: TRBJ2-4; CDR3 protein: CASSIGGNKNIQYF; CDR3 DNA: TGTGCCAGTAGTATCGGCGGGAATAAAAACATTCAGTACTTC
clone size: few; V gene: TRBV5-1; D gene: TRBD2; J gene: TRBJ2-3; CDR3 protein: CASSLGGRAEDTQYF; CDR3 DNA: TGCGCCAGCAGCTTAGGCGGGAGGGCGGAAGATACGCAGTATTTT
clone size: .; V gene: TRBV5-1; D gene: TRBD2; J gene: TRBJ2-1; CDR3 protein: CASRRGGQSEQFF; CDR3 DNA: TGCGCCAGCCGGCGGGGGGGTCAAAGTGAGCAGTTCTTC
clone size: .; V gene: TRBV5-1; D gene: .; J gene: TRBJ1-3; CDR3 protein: CASSLDSAWASGNTIYF; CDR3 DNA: TGCGCCAGCAGCTTGGACAGTGCTTGGGCTTCTGGAAACACCATATATTTT
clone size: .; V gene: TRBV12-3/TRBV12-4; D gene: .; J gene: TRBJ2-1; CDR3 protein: CASSFDASYNEQFF; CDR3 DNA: TGTGCCAGCAGTTTTGACGCCAGCTACAATGAGCAGTTCTTC